This T cell receptor (beta chain) was captured in a study of T cells in AML relapse after transplant (dated by TCRdb to between 2018 and 2020). Notes on the research overall: Clinically matched patients in whom long-term complete remission was maintained, with more than 3 years of follow-up, were used as remission controls. Remission samples were bone marrow collected about 1 year after HSCT from patients who maintained complete remission. In a retrospective study, inhibitory receptor expression and TCR repertoires of bone marrow T cells were examined in patients who had received allogeneic HSCT for myeloid malignancy.

This clonotype qualifies as medium-sized (0.01 to 0.1%). Its binding antigen is unknown. No much larger clone is present one base from it, and per-base qualities are unavailable. What the study reported, not specific to this receptor: TCR repertoire comparisons were based on very few samples, with only three individuals included per group for unsorted bone marrow.

Libraries were prepared through PCR. A modified RACE PCR protocol, rather than multiplex PCR, was used to amplify TCR alpha and beta chains from RNA. The libraries were sequenced on an Illumina MiSeq, and sample-specific barcode combinations were used to demultiplex the raw reads. Processing in the source paper ran as follows. MiXCR software was used to identify TCR clonotypes from the sequencing reads. Through fastp at Q25 and MiXCR, TCRdb rebuilt clones from the public reads, retaining in-frame beta chains. Each record represents a unique CDR3 protein, reported with the most common genes and DNA among its rows. The V and J calls were not made by the authors but by TCRdb's processing. A total of about 3,500 distinct CDR3 sequences appear in this sample, around a tenth of them only once. About 34% of the sample is in the top ten clones. CDR1 is given as ENHRY and CDR2 as SYGVKD, both from the germline V gene. Trimming removed 3 bases from V and 2 bases from J; the gene matches leave 5 bases unexplained. From the cysteine up to the phenylalanine, the CDR3 has a length of 15 residues. Only CDR3 DNA remains: 45 bases, in frame from the first base.

This TCR was recovered from a human donor who had a stem cell transplant for acute myeloid leukemia. Some T cells may originate with the graft donor following a transplant. Here the chain combines TRBV10-3 and TRBJ2-5, with 8 bases matching TRBD2. The specimen comprised bone marrow, either the whole sample or a sorted T cell fraction (not recorded which), sampled in complete remission. The CDR3 region has the sequence CAISDERGPQETQYF. The DNA is as follows: TGTGCCATCAGTGATGAGCGGGGGCCACAAGAGACCCAGTACTTC.